This passage covers 27 T cell receptor beta chains from one sample sequenced in a study of T cell responses to AZD1222 COVID-19 vaccine. Libraries were prepared by immunoSEQ multiplex PCR; TCRdb keeps only in-frame clonotypes and omits some of them. The data show around 130,000 clones, roughly 90% seen once. The specimen comprised peripheral blood, sampled 28 days after the second AZD1222 dose. The receptors were sampled from an adult who received the AZD1222 COVID-19 vaccine.

This clone was observed once. The chain joins TRBV9 to TRBJ1-1; the match to TRBD1 covers 7 bases. The CDR3 sequence is 15 residues long. The junction had 9 bases not matched to a gene; V was cut back by 0 bases and J by 7 bases. Per germline, CDR1 SGDLS and CDR2 YYNGEE. The CDR3 bases are TGTGCCAGCAGCGTAGTTGACAGGGCGATCGGTGAAGCTTTCTTT. It yields the protein CASSVVDRAIGEAFF.

In its sample, this clone was seen a few times. The gene calls are TRBV28 and TRBJ1-3; D is unresolved. In germline, CDR1 is MDHEN, CDR2 SYDVKM. The CDR3 sequence is 14 residues long. Trimming took 5 bases from V and 0 from J, leaving 8 bases between them. CDR3 sequence reads: CASSVQTSGNTIYF. The CDR3 bases are TGTGCCAGCAGTGTACAGACCTCTGGAAACACCATATATTTT. The whole variable domain, remainder taken from reference TRBV28 and TRBJ1-3, is DVKVTQSSRYLVKRTGEKVFLECVQDMDHENMFWYRQDPGLGLRLIYFSYDVKMKEKGDIPEGYSVSREKKERFSLILESASTNQTSMYLCASSVQTSGNTIYFGEGSWLTVV.

V is TRBV3-1 (or the pseudogene TRBV3-2) and J is TRBJ2-5; the D is unclear. Germline-derived CDR1 and CDR2 are LGHDT and YNNKEL (reference sequence). Trimming took off 3 bases at V and 2 bases at J, with 1 base between the two ends. This CDR3 comprises 11 residues. The DNA for the CDR3 is TGTGCCAGCAGCCAGCAAGAGACCCAGTACTTC. Its protein is CASSQQETQYF.

This chain uses TRBV7-8 with TRBJ1-3, with D possibly being TRBD1 (5 bases). V lost 4 bases and J lost 0, with 13 bases in between. Germline V lookup: CDR1 SGHVS, CDR2 FQNEAQ. This CDR3 spans 16 amino acids. CDR3 in DNA: TGTGCCAGCAGCTCCAGGGTACTCAGCTCTGGAAACACCATATATTTT. It codes for CASSSRVLSSGNTIYF.

V is TRBV11-3 and J is TRBJ2-4; possibly TRBD1 for D (6 bases). The V and J ends lost 4 bases and 7 bases respectively, with 20 bases between them. The CDR3 sequence is 16 residues long. Germline CDR1 and CDR2: SGHNT and YENEEA. In DNA form, the CDR3 reads TGTGCCAGCAGCTCAGGACAGCGCTTCTTCCCCAACATTCAGTACTTC. Protein sequence: CASSSGQRFFPNIQYF.

This chain joins TRBV29-1 and TRBJ1-3; no firm D call. V lost 6 bases to trimming and J lost 1 base, with 4 bases between them. CDR1 is SQVTM, CDR2 ANQGSEA, per germline. The CDR3 consists of 11 residues. The CDR3 nucleotides are TGCAGCGTAGGATCTGGAAACACCATATATTTT. It yields the protein CSVGSGNTIYF.

The chain couples TRBV19 to TRBJ2-3, with D tentatively TRBD1 or TRBD2 (5 bases each). CDR1 and CDR2 (germline): LNHDA, SQIVND (reference sequence). The CDR3 spans 15 residues. V lost 4 bases and J 1 base, leaving 12 bases between the germline ends. The CDR3 loop is CASSTRDRGTDTQYF. The DNA for the CDR3 is TGTGCCAGTAGTACCCGGGACCGGGGCACAGATACGCAGTATTTT.

The chain uses TRBV19 and TRBJ2-1; 9 bases are a match to TRBD2. CDR3 size: 16 residues. Germline V gene data show CDR1 as LNHDA and CDR2 as SQIVND (reference sequence). V shed 7 bases and J 4 bases; nucleotides not matched to a gene: 11. The CDR3 DNA reads TGTGCCAGTACCCCCCGCGGGCGGGGGGGATACAATGAGCAGTTCTTC. Its translation: CASTPRGRGGYNEQFF.

A few counts support this clone. The CDR3 loop reads CASSDGTGEYEQYF. CDR3 DNA: TGCGCCAGCAGTGATGGGACAGGGGAATACGAGCAGTACTTC. The rearrangement links TRBV10-2 to TRBJ2-7; 10 nucleotides align to TRBD1. The CDR3 sequence is 14 residues long. The V gene end was trimmed by 3 bases and the J gene end by 4 bases; junction bases not matched to a gene: 3. Looked up from germline, CDR1 is WSHSY and CDR2 is SAAADI.

The V and J genes are TRBV30 and TRBJ1-5; D is uncertain. V shed 1 base and J shed 6 bases, with 19 bases lying between them. CDR3 length: 16 amino acids. Germline-derived CDR1 and CDR2 are GTSNPN and SVGIG (reference sequence). Here the CDR3 DNA reads TGTGCCTGGAGTGATCTTATTAGAGGCCTGGGTCAGCCCCAGCATTTT. Its protein product is CAWSDLIRGLGQPQHF.

CDR3 nucleotide sequence: TGTGCCAGCAGCGTAGAACCCTATTCCGGGTCGTCCGATACGCAGTATTTT. This codes for CASSVEPYSGSSDTQYF. The chain couples TRBV9 to TRBJ2-3; no definite D call. The CDR3 loop spans 17 amino acids. The germline gives CDR1 SGDLS, CDR2 YYNGEE. V lost 0 bases and J lost 6, with 20 bases in between.

The chain couples TRBV2 to TRBJ2-7; possible D gene TRBD1, 6 bases. V lost 5 bases and J lost 0, with 14 bases in between. Germline V gene data show CDR1 as SNHLY and CDR2 as FYNNEI. The CDR3 covers 15 residues. The chain's CDR3 is CASSQLQGSSYEQYF. DNA for the CDR3: TGTGCCAGCAGTCAGCTACAGGGATCCTCCTACGAGCAGTACTTC.

The gene calls are TRBV19 and TRBJ2-2; weak D call: TRBD1 (6 bases). The V end was cut by 5 bases, the J end by 11 bases, with 21 bases between. The CDR3 consists of 15 residues. The V gene's germline CDR1 is LNHDA and CDR2 SQIVND (reference sequence). Written as DNA, the CDR3 is TGTGCCAGTAGTTGGGGACACACACGCAGGGTAGAGCTGTTTTTT. Its protein is CASSWGHTRRVELFF. Variable domain in full (rest from reference TRBV19 and TRBJ2-2): DGGITQSPKYLFRKEGQNVTLSCEQNLNHDAMYWYRQDPGQGLRLIYYSQIVNDFQKGDIAEGYSVSREKKESFPLTVTSAQKNPTAFYLCASSWGHTRRVELFFGEGSRLTVL.

This chain uses TRBV19 with TRBJ1-2; D unclear. Germline CDR1 and CDR2: LNHDA and SQIVND (reference sequence). This CDR3 region has 18 residues. V was trimmed by 1 base and J by 6 bases, leaving 24 bases between them. CDR3 region: CASSIVGSRTRSLDGYTF. In DNA form, the CDR3 reads TGTGCCAGTAGTATAGTAGGCAGCCGGACCCGCAGCCTTGATGGCTACACCTTC.

This sequence joins TRBV7-8 and TRBJ1-5; TRBD1 matches at 10 bases. The junction had 8 bases not matched to a gene; V was cut back by 1 base and J by 8 bases. Germline V gene data show CDR1 as SGHVS and CDR2 as FQNEAQ. The CDR3 is 16 residues long. CDR3 nucleotide sequence: TGTGCCAGCAGCTTAGGAAGGGGGACAGGGGTCGAGCCCCAGCATTTT. Translating it yields CASSLGRGTGVEPQHF.

The rearrangement uses TRBV19 and TRBJ1-5, with 7 nucleotides matching TRBD1. The CDR3 is 16 residues long. Looked up from germline, CDR1 is LNHDA and CDR2 is SQIVND (reference sequence). Trimming removed 1 base from V and 5 bases from J; junction bases left unmatched: 8. The CDR3, as DNA: TGTGCCAGTAGTATAGTAGGGGGCGGGACAGATCAGCCCCAGCATTTT. It yields the protein CASSIVGGGTDQPQHF.

In this sample, this clone turned up once. The chain combines TRBV19 with TRBJ2-4, with a tentative D call TRBD2 (6 bases). V was trimmed by 6 bases and J by 6 bases, leaving 15 bases between them. Germline CDR1 and CDR2: LNHDA and SQIVND (reference sequence). CDR3 length equals 14 residues. This CDR3 reads CASSPGEEANIQYF. CDR3 DNA: TGTGCCAGTAGCCCGGGGGAGGAGGCAAACATTCAGTACTTC.

The chain is built from TRBV4-3 and TRBJ2-3; 7 nucleotides match TRBD1. Germline assignment: CDR1 LGHNA and CDR2 YSLEER. J was trimmed by 5 bases and V by 1 base; bases with no gene match: 9. The CDR3 spans 16 residues. This CDR3 is CASSQGQTGRGDTQYF. DNA of the CDR3: TGCGCCAGCAGCCAAGGCCAGACAGGGAGAGGAGATACGCAGTATTTT.

This clone was recorded only once. The chain has TRBV10-3 and TRBJ1-2; D is perhaps TRBD1 (6 bases). V was pared by 10 bases and J by 2 bases, with 14 bases between. This CDR3 has 13 residues. The V gene's germline CDR1 is ENHRY and CDR2 SYGVKD. The CDR3 is CATQDSANYGYTF. The CDR3, as DNA: TGTGCCACCCAGGACAGCGCCAACTATGGCTACACCTTC.

The chain couples TRBV6-5 to TRBJ1-2; D remains ambiguous. Trimming left V 2 bases short and J 8 bases short, with 12 bases between. This CDR3 region has 13 residues. The V gene's germline CDR1 is MNHEY and CDR2 SVGAGI. This CDR3 is CASSYRTPWGYTF. The CDR3 coding sequence is TGTGCCAGCAGTTACCGAACGCCGTGGGGCTACACCTTC.

The chain couples TRBV5-1 to TRBJ1-6; 9 bases match TRBD1. Germline V lookup: CDR1 SGHRS, CDR2 YFSETQ. Trimming took 3 bases from V and 10 from J; bases not matched to a gene: 11. This CDR3 comprises 16 residues. CDR3 nucleotide sequence: TGCGCCAGCAGCTGGACCGGGACAGGGAAAAACTCACCCCTCCACTTT. Its translation is CASSWTGTGKNSPLHF.

The chain uses TRBV9 and TRBJ2-1; D ambiguous. The CDR3 has 15 amino acids. V was cut by 4 bases and J by 0 bases, with 11 bases left in between. Germline-derived CDR1 and CDR2 are SGDLS and YYNGEE. The CDR3 loop reads CASSITLSSYNEQFF. DNA of the CDR3: TGTGCCAGCAGCATCACACTAAGCTCCTACAATGAGCAGTTCTTC.

This sequence joins TRBV28 and TRBJ2-7, with 9 bases identical to TRBD2. The CDR3 loop spans 16 amino acids. Trimming cost V 4 bases and J 3 bases; bases outside gene matches: 10. Per the germline V gene, CDR1 is MDHEN and CDR2 is SYDVKM. The CDR3 sequence is CASSSGSGSRYYEQYF. In DNA form, the CDR3 reads TGTGCCAGCAGTTCGGGTAGCGGGAGCCGATACTACGAGCAGTACTTC. The variable domain in full, completed from reference TRBV28 and TRBJ2-7, reads DVKVTQSSRYLVKRTGEKVFLECVQDMDHENMFWYRQDPGLGLRLIYFSYDVKMKEKGDIPEGYSVSREKKERFSLILESASTNQTSMYLCASSSGSGSRYYEQYFGPGTRLTVT.

The chain recombines TRBV7-8 with TRBJ2-7, with 10 nucleotides matching TRBD2. The CDR3 loop spans 15 amino acids. V lost 5 bases and J lost 2; bases outside the gene matches: 6. Germline-derived CDR1 and CDR2 are SGHVS and FQNEAQ. CDR3 amino acids: CASSPGTSVPYEQYF. DNA for the CDR3: TGTGCCAGCAGCCCCGGGACTAGCGTCCCCTACGAGCAGTACTTC.

V usage is TRBV6-2 or TRBV6-3 and J usage is TRBJ2-7; 12 positions agree with TRBD1. The CDR3 consists of 17 residues. The J segment lost 7 bases and the V segment lost 2 bases, leaving 12 bases of the junction unmatched. Germline assignment: CDR1 MNHEY and CDR2 SVGEGT. CDR3: CASSYPFPRDRGREQYF. CDR3 DNA: TGTGCCAGCAGTTACCCCTTCCCACGGGACAGGGGGCGTGAGCAGTACTTC.

The chain links TRBV7-9 to TRBJ1-2; D ambiguous. The CDR3 is made up of 11 amino acids. The V gene's germline CDR1 is SEHNR and CDR2 FQNEAQ (reference sequence). Trimming shortened V by 5 bases and J by 9 bases, and 10 bases separated the two germline ends. The CDR3 loop reads CASSGAGSYTF. DNA of the CDR3: TGTGCCAGCAGCGGAGCTGGAAGCTACACCTTC. The full variable domain, its missing parts supplied by reference TRBV7-9 and TRBJ1-2, is DTGVSQNPRHKITKRGQNVTFRCDPISEHNRLYWYRQTLGQGPEFLTYFQNEAQLEKSRLLSDRFSAERPKGSFSTLEIQRTEQGDSAMYLCASSGAGSYTFGSGTRLTVV.

The V and J genes are TRBV28 and TRBJ2-7, with 9 bases that match TRBD1. Germline lookup yields CDR1 MDHEN and CDR2 SYDVKM. CDR3 length: 14 residues. Trimming cost V 7 bases and J 7 bases; bases outside gene matches: 11. The CDR3 here is CASTPGQGKNEQYF. Written as DNA, the CDR3 is TGTGCCAGCACCCCGGGACAGGGAAAAAATGAGCAGTACTTC.